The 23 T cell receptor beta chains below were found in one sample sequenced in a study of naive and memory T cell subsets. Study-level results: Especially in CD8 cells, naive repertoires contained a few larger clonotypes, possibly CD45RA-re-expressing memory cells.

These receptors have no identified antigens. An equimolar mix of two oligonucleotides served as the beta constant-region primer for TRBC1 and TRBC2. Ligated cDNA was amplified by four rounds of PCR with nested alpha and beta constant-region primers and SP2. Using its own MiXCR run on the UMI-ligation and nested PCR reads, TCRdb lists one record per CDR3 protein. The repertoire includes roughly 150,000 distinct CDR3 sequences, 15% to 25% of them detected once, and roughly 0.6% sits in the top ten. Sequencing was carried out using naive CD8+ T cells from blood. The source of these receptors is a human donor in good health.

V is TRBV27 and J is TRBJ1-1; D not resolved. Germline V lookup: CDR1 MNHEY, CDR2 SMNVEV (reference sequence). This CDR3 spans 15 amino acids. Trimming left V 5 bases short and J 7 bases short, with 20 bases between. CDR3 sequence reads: CASSIGPSGPFEAFF. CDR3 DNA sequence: TGTGCCAGCAGTATCGGACCCAGCGGCCCATTTGAAGCTTTCTTT.

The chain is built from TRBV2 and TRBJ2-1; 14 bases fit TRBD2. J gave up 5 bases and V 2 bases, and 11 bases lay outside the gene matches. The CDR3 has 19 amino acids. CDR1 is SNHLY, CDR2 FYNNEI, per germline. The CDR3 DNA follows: TGTGCCAGCAGTGAACCCCAGGGACTAGCGGGAGCTTTCGACAATGAGCAGTTCTTC. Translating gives CASSEPQGLAGAFDNEQFF.

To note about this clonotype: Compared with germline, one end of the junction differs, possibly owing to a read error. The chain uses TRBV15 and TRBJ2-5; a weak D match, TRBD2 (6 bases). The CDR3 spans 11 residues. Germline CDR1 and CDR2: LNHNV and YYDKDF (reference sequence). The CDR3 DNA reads TGTGCCACCAGCAGAGTAGGGACTCTGAACTTC. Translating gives CATSRVGTLNF.

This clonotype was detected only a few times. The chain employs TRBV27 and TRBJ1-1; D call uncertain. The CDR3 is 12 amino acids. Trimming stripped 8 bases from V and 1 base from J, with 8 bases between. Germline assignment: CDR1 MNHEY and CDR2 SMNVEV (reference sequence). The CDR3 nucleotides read TGTGCCAGCCGAGTAGGGAACACTGAAGCTTTCTTT. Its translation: CASRVGNTEAFF.

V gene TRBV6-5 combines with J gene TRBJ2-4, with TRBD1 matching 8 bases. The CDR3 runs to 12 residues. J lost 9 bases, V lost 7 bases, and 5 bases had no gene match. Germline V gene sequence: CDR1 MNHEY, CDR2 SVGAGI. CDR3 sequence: CASTSQGGIQYF. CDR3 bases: TGTGCCAGCACCTCACAGGGGGGCATTCAGTACTTC.

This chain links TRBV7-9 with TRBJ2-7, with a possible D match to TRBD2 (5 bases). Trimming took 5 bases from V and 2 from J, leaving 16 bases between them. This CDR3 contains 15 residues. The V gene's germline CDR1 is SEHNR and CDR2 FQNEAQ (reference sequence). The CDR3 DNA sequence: TGTGCCAGCAGCCCCCCCCACGGGGTCCCCTACGAGCAGTACTTC. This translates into CASSPPHGVPYEQYF.

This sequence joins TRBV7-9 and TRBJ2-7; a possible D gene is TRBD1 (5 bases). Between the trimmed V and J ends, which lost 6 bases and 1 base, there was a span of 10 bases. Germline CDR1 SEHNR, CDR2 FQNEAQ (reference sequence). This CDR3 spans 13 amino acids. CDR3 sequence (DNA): TGTGCCAGCAGATCAGGGCCGTCCTACGAGCAGTACTTC. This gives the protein CASRSGPSYEQYF.

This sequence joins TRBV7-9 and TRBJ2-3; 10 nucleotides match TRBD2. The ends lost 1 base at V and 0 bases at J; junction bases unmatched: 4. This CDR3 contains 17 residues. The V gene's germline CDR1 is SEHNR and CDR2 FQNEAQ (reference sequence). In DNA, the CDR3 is TGTGCCAGCAGCTTAGATGGGACTAGCGACAGCACAGATACGCAGTATTTT. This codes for CASSLDGTSDSTDTQYF.

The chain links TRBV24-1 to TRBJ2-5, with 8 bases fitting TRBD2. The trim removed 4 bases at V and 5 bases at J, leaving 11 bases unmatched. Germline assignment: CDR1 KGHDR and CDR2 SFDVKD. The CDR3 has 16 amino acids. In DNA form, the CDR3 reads TGTGCCACCAGTGAACCCCCGACAGCGGGGGATGAGACCCAGTACTTC. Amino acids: CATSEPPTAGDETQYF.

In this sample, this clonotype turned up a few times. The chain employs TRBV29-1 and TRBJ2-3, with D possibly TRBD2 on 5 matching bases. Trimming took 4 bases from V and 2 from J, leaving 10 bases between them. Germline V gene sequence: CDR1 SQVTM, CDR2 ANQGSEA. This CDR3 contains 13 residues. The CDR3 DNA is TGCAGCGTTGTCTTCCTAGCCACAGATACGCAGTATTTT. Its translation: CSVVFLATDTQYF.

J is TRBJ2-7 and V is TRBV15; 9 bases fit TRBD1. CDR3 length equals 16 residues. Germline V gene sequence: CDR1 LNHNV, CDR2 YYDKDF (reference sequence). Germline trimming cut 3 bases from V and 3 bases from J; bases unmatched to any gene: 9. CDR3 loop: CATSRFRDRDYYEQYF. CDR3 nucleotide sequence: TGTGCCACCAGCAGGTTCCGGGACAGGGACTACTACGAGCAGTACTTC. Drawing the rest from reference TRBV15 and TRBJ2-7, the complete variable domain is DAMVIQNPRYQVTQFGKPVTLSCSQTLNHNVMYWYQQKSSQAPKLLFHYYDKDFNNEADTPDNFQSRRPNTSFCFLDIRSPGLGDTAMYLCATSRFRDRDYYEQYFGPGTRLTVT.

The CDR3 bases are TGTGCCACCGGGGAGGGCTACAATGAGCAGTTCTTC. It codes for CATGEGYNEQFF. The chain joins TRBV24-1 to TRBJ2-1; TRBD2 matches 7 bases. The CDR3 sequence is 12 residues long. J was trimmed by 3 bases and V by 9 bases; bases with no gene match: 1. From germline, CDR1 is KGHDR and CDR2 SFDVKD.

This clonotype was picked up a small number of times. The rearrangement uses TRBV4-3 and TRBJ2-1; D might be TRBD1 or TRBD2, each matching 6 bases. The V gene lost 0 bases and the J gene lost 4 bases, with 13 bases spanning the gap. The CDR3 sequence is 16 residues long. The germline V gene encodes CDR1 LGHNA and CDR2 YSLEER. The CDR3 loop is CASSQDMGGLYNEQFF. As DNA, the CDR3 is TGCGCCAGCAGCCAAGATATGGGGGGCTTGTACAATGAGCAGTTCTTC.

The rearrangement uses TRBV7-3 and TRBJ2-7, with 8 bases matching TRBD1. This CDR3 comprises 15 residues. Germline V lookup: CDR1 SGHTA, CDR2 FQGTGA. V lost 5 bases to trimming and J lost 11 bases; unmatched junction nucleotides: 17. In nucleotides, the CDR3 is TGTGCCAGCAGCCGGAGGGACAGGTTGACCCTTTTGAAGTACTTC. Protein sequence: CASSRRDRLTLLKYF.

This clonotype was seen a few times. The CDR3 region is CASSPIQGLAGVSYEQYF. CDR3 DNA: TGTGCCAGCAGTCCCATACAGGGACTAGCGGGAGTATCATACGAGCAGTACTTC. The chain joins TRBV27 to TRBJ2-7; 14 bases are shared with TRBD2. CDR3 length: 18 amino acids. CDR1 and CDR2 from the germline V gene are MNHEY and SMNVEV (reference sequence). J gave up 4 bases and V 5 bases, and 13 bases lay outside the gene matches.

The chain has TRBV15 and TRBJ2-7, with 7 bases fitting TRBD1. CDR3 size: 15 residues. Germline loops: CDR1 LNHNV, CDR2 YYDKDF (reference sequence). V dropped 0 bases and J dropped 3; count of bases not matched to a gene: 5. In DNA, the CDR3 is TGTGCCACCAGCAGAGAGGGACAGACCAACTACGAGCAGTACTTC. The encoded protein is CATSREGQTNYEQYF.

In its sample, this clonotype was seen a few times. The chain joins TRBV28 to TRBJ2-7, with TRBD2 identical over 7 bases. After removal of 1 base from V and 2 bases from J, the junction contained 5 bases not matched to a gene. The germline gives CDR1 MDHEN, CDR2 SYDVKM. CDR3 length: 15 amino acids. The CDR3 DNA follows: TGTGCCAGCAGTTTATCAGCTAGCGGCGCCTACGAGCAGTACTTC. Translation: CASSLSASGAYEQYF.

Here the CDR3 reads CASSLEGSYSNQPQHF. Here the CDR3 DNA reads TGCGCCAGCAGCTTGGAGGGGAGTTATAGCAATCAGCCCCAGCATTTT. The chain joins TRBV5-1 to TRBJ1-5, with a possible D match to TRBD1 (5 bases). Germline CDR1 and CDR2: SGHRS and YFSETQ. The V and J ends lost 0 bases and 0 bases respectively, with 10 bases between them. The CDR3 covers 16 residues. Supplemented by reference TRBV5-1 and TRBJ1-5, the full variable domain reads KAGVTQTPRYLIKTRGQQVTLSCSPISGHRSVSWYQQTPGQGLQFLFEYFSETQRNKGNFPGRFSGRQFSNSRSEMNVSTLELGDSALYLCASSLEGSYSNQPQHFGDGTRLSIL.

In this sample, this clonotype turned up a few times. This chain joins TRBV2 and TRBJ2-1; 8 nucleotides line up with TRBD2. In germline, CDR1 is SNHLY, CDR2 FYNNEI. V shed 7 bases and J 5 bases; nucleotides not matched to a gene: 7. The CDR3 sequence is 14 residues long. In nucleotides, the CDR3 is TGTGCCAGCATTCCCCTAGCGGGCGACAATGAGCAGTTCTTC. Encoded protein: CASIPLAGDNEQFF.

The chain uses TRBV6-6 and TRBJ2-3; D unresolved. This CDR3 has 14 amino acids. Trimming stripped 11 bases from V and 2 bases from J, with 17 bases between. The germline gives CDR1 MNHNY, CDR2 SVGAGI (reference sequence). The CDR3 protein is CAANPLGYTDTQYF. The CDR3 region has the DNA TGTGCCGCCAACCCCCTGGGATACACAGATACGCAGTATTTT.

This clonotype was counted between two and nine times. The chain's CDR3 is CASSWRGSDEQYF. The CDR3 nucleotides read TGTGCCAGCAGTTGGAGGGGGTCCGACGAGCAGTACTTC. The chain links TRBV6-5 to TRBJ2-7; D tentatively fits TRBD1 or TRBD2 (6 bases each). The CDR3 runs to 13 residues. CDR1 and CDR2 from the germline V gene are MNHEY and SVGAGI. V gave up 4 bases and J gave up 5 bases, with 12 bases separating them.

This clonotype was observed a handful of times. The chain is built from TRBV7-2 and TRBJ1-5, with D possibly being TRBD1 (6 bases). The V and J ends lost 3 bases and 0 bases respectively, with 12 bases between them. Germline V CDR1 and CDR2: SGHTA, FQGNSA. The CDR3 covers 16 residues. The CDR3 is CASSFEGGYSNQPQHF. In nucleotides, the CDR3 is TGTGCCAGCAGCTTTGAAGGGGGTTATAGCAATCAGCCCCAGCATTTT.

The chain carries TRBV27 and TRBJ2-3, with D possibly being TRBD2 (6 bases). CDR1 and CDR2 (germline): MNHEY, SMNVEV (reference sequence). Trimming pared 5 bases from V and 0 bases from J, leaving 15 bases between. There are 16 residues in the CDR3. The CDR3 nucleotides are TGTGCCAGCAGTCCACAGCGGGCCGGGAGCACAGATACGCAGTATTTT. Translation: CASSPQRAGSTDTQYF.